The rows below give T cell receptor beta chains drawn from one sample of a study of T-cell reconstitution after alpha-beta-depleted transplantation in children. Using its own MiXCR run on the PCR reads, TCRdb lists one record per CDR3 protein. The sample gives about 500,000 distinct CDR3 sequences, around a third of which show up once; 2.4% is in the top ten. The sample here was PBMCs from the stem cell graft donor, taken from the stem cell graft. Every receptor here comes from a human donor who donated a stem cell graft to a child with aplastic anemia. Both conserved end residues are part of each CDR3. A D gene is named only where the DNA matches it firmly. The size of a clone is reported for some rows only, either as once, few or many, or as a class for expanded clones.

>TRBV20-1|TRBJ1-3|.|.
CSARDRSRGSGNTIYF
TGCAGTGCTAGAGATCGGAGCCGAGGCTCTGGAAACACCATATATTTT
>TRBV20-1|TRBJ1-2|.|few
CSARGTEMTFYGYTF
TGCAGTGCTAGAGGGACAGAAATGACTTTTTATGGCTACACCTTC
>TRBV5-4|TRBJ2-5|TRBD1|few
CASSPRDRGGETQYF
TGTGCCAGCAGCCCCCGGGACAGGGGGGGAGAGACCCAGTACTTC
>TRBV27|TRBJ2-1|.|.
CASSLSSGTNPYNEQFF
TGTGCCAGCAGTTTAAGTAGCGGTACTAACCCCTACAATGAGCAGTTCTTC
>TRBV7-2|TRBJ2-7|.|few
CASSKFQGNEQYF
TGTGCCAGCAGTAAATTCCAGGGGAACGAGCAGTACTTC
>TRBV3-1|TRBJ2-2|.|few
CASSQSDVANTGELFF
TGTGCCAGCAGCCAGAGTGATGTCGCGAACACCGGGGAGCTGTTTTTT
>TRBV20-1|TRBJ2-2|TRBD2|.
CSARTSGRPLFRTGELFF
TGCAGTGCTAGAACTAGCGGGAGGCCCCTTTTTCGGACCGGGGAGCTGTTTTTT
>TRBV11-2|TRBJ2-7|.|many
CASSLEPRGRYF
TGTGCCAGCAGCTTAGAGCCGAGGGGTCGGTACTTC
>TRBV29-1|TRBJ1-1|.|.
CSAGHTLYTEAFF
TGCAGCGCCGGTCATACTCTTTACACTGAAGCTTTCTTT
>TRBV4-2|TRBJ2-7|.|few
CASSQDNGYEQYF
TGTGCCAGCAGCCAAGACAATGGCTACGAGCAGTACTTC
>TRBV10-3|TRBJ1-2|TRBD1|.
CAISEDRVEGYTF
TGTGCCATCAGTGAAGACAGGGTTGAAGGCTACACCTTC
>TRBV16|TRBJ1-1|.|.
CASSQLGSPKAEAFF
TGTGCCAGCAGCCAATTGGGCAGTCCAAAGGCTGAAGCTTTCTTT
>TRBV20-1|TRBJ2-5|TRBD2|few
CSAQGTTQETQYF
TGCAGTGCCCAAGGGACTACCCAAGAGACCCAGTACTTC
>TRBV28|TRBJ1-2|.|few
CASSPPGVRHGYTF
TGTGCCAGCAGTCCCCCCGGGGTGCGGCACGGCTACACCTTC
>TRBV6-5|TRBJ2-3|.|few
CASRQGNTQYF
TGTGCCAGCAGGCAGGGAAATACGCAGTATTTT
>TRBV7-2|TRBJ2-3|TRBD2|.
CASSLGGGRATDTQYF
TGTGCCAGCAGCTTAGGAGGCGGGAGGGCCACAGATACGCAGTATTTT
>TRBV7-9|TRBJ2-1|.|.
CASAQAGNEQFF
TGTGCCAGCGCCCAGGCCGGGAATGAGCAGTTCTTC
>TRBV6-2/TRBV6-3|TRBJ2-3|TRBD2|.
CASSYGRGAGTDTQYF
TGTGCCAGCAGTTACGGGAGGGGCGCAGGGACAGATACGCAGTATTTT
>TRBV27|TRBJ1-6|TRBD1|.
CASSRGTGGRRGNSPLHF
TGTGCCAGCAGCCGCGGGACAGGGGGTAGACGGGGGAATTCACCCCTCCACTTT
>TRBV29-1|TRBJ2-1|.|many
CSGVDGLTSYNEQFF
TGCAGCGGAGTAGACGGATTGACCTCCTACAATGAGCAGTTCTTC
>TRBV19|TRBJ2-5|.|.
CASRIRGGQETQYF
TGTGCCAGTAGGATCCGAGGGGGTCAAGAGACCCAGTACTTC
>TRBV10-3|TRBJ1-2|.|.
CAISEWVDTGPRTLLWSGYTF
TGTGCCATCAGTGAATGGGTGGATACGGGACCCAGGACTCTACTATGGAGTGGCTACACCTTC
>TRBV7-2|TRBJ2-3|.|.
CASSLEGSRQDTQYF
TGTGCCAGCAGCTTAGAAGGGAGTAGGCAAGATACGCAGTATTTT
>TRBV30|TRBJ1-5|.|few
CAWSPNGGNQPQHF
TGTGCCTGGAGCCCCAACGGAGGCAATCAGCCCCAGCATTTT
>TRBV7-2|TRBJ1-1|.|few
CASSSRTAMNTEAFF
TGTGCCAGCAGCTCACGGACGGCCATGAACACTGAAGCTTTCTTT
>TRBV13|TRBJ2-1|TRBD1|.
CASSPRTGEMEQFF
TGTGCCAGCAGCCCCCGGACAGGGGAAATGGAGCAGTTCTTC
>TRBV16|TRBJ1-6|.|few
CASSQSGTPNSPLHF
TGTGCCAGCAGCCAATCAGGGACACCAAATTCACCCCTCCACTTT
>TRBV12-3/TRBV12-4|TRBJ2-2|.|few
CASSRSQGLNTGELFF
TGTGCCAGCAGTCGCTCACAGGGTCTAAACACCGGGGAGCTGTTTTTT
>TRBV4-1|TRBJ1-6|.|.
CASSTGAGFGSYNSPLHF
TGCGCCAGCAGCACAGGAGCAGGATTTGGGTCCTATAATTCACCCCTCCACTTT
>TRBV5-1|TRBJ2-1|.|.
CASSFGGQHNEQFF
TGCGCCAGCAGCTTCGGCGGACAGCACAATGAGCAGTTCTTC
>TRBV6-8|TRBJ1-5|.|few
CASSYSNLNQPQHF
TGTGCCAGCAGTTACTCGAACCTCAATCAGCCCCAGCATTTT
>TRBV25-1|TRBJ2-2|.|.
CAIQVFNTGELFF
TGTGCCATTCAGGTTTTCAACACCGGGGAGCTGTTTTTT
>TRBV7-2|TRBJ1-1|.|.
CASSLSGKGEAFF
TGTGCCAGCAGCTTGTCTGGGAAGGGTGAAGCTTTCTTT
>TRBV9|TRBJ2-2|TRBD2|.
CASSVAGGSGPNTGELFF
TGTGCCAGCAGCGTAGCTGGCGGGAGTGGCCCGAACACCGGGGAGCTGTTTTTT
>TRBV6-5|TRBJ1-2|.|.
CASSSLQGNGYTF
TGTGCCAGCAGTTCCCTTCAGGGGAATGGCTACACCTTC
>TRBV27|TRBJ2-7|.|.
CASSLIGGSTYEQYF
TGTGCCAGCAGTTTAATCGGGGGTAGTACCTACGAGCAGTACTTC
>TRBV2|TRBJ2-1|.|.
CASTLVRSYNEQFF
TGTGCCAGCACTCTCGTAAGGTCCTACAATGAGCAGTTCTTC
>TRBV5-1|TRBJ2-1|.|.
CASSDSGQNEQFF
TGCGCCAGCAGCGACTCGGGGCAGAATGAGCAGTTCTTC
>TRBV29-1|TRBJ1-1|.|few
CSVEEEGRTEAFF
TGCAGCGTTGAGGAGGAAGGGAGGACTGAAGCTTTCTTT
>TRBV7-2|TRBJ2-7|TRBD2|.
CASSSTMREVSYEQYF
TGTGCCAGCAGCTCCACGATGCGGGAGGTCTCCTACGAGCAGTACTTC
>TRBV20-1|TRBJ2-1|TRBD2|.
CSAEGLARGDNEQFF
TGCAGTGCCGAGGGACTAGCGCGAGGAGACAATGAGCAGTTCTTC
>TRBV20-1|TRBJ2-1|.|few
CSARSPSDYNEQFF
TGCAGTGCTAGAAGCCCTAGCGACTACAATGAGCAGTTCTTC
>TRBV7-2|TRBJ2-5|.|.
CASSPSLDRKETQYF
TGTGCCAGCAGCCCGAGCCTCGACAGGAAAGAGACCCAGTACTTC
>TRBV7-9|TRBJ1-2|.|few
CASSSAMGRTNYGYTF
TGTGCCAGCAGCTCGGCGATGGGCAGGACTAACTATGGCTACACCTTC
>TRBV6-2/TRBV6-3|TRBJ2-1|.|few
CASSRYQGTYNEQFF
TGTGCCAGCAGTCGATACCAGGGAACCTACAATGAGCAGTTCTTC
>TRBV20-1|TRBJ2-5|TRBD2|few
CSALSGLAGLIGETQYF
TGCAGTGCTCTGTCGGGACTAGCGGGATTGATCGGAGAGACCCAGTACTTC
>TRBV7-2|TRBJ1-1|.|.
CASSFVDTEAFF
TGTGCCAGCAGCTTCGTGGACACTGAAGCTTTCTTT
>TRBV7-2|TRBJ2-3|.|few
CASSSIPGPDTQYF
TGTGCCAGCAGCTCAATCCCTGGCCCAGATACGCAGTATTTT
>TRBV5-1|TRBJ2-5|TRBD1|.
CASSWGGTGTETQYF
TGCGCCAGCAGCTGGGGCGGGACAGGGACAGAGACCCAGTACTTC
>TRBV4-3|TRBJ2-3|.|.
CASSLNEASTDTQYF
TGCGCCAGCAGCCTTAATGAGGCTAGCACAGATACGCAGTATTTT
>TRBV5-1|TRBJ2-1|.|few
CASSPNPGVTNEQFF
TGCGCCAGCAGCCCGAACCCTGGCGTGACGAATGAGCAGTTCTTC
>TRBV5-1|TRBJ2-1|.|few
CASSLEGRSEQFF
TGCGCCAGCAGCTTGGAAGGGCGGTCCGAGCAGTTCTTC
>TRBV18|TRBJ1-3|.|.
CASSPTDSSGNTIYF
TGTGCCAGCTCACCTACGGACAGCTCTGGAAACACCATATATTTT
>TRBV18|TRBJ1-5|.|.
CASSLIDEGASPQHF
TGTGCCAGCTCACTAATTGACGAGGGAGCCTCGCCCCAGCATTTT
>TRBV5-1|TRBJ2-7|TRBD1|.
CASSPTAGGHEQYF
TGCGCCAGCAGCCCGACGGCAGGGGGCCACGAGCAGTACTTC
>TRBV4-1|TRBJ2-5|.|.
CASSQRAEHLNRGLGQETQYF
TGCGCCAGCAGCCAGCGAGCGGAACACCTAAACAGAGGACTCGGCCAAGAGACCCAGTACTTC